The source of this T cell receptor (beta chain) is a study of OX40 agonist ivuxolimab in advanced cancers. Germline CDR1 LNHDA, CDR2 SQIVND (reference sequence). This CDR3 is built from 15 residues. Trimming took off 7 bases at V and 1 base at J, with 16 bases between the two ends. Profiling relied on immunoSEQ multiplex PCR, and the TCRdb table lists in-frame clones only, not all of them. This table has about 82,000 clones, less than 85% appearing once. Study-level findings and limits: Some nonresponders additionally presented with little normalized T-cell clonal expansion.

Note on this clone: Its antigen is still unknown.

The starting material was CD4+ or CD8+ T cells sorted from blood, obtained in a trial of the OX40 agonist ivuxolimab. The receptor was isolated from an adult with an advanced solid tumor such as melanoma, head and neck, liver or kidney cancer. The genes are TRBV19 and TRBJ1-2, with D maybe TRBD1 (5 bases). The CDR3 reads CASTPWAGINYGYTF. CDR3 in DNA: TGTGCCAGTACACCTTGGGCAGGGATTAACTATGGCTACACCTTC.